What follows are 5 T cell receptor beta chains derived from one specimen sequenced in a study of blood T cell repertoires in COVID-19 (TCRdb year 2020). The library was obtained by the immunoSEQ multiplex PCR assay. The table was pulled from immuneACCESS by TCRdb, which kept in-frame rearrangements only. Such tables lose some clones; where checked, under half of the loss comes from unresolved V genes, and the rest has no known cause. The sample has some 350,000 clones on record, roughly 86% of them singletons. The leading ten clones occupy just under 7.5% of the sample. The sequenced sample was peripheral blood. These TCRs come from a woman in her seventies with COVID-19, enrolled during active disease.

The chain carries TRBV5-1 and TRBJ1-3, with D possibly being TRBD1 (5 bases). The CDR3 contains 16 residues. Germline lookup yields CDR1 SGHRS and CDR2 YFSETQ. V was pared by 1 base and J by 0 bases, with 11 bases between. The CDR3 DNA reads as TGCGCCAGCAGCTTGAACGGACAAATCTCTGGAAACACCATATATTTT. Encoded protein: CASSLNGQISGNTIYF. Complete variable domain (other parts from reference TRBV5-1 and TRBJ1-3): KAGVTQTPRYLIKTRGQQVTLSCSPISGHRSVSWYQQTPGQGLQFLFEYFSETQRNKGNFPGRFSGRQFSNSRSEMNVSTLELGDSALYLCASSLNGQISGNTIYFGEGSWLTVV.

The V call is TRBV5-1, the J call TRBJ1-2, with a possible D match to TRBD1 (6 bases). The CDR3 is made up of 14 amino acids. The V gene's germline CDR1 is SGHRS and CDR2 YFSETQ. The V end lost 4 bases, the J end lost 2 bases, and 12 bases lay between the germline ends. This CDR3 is CASSPRGQNYGYTF. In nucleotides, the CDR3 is TGCGCCAGCAGCCCGCGCGGACAGAACTATGGCTACACCTTC.

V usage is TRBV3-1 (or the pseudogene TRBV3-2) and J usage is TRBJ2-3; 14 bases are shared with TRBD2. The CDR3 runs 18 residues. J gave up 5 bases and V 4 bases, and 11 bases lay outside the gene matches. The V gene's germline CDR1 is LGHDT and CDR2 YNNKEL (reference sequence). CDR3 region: CASSRGTSGGLRVDTQYF. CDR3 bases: TGTGCCAGCAGCCGAGGGACTAGCGGGGGACTTCGGGTAGATACGCAGTATTTT.

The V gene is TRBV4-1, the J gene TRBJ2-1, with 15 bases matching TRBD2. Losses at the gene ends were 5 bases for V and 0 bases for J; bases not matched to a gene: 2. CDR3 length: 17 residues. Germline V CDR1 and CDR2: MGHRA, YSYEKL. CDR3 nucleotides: TGCGCCAGCAGCGGACTAGCGGGGGGGAGCTCCTACAATGAGCAGTTCTTC. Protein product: CASSGLAGGSSYNEQFF.

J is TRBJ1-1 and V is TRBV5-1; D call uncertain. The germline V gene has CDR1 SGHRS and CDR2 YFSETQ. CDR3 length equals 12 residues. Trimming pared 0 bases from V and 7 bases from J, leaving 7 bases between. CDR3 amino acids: CASSLGRFEAFF. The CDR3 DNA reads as TGCGCCAGCAGCTTGGGCAGGTTTGAAGCTTTCTTT.